One sample yielded the 30 T cell receptor beta chains listed below, sequenced in a study of monozygotic twins with inflammatory bowel disease. Reprocessing the 5' RACE reads, TCRdb reports a single entry for every CDR3 protein and omits DNA. Its table records 420,000 or so distinct CDR3 sequences. Sequencing was carried out using blood. These TCRs come from a human donor with ulcerative colitis or Crohn's disease, or a healthy co-twin of an affected twin (not recorded which).

V usage is TRBV20-1 and J usage is TRBJ2-1; TCRdb's D gene call, TRBD2, goes unchecked for lack of DNA. CDR3 length: 13 residues. The germline CDR1 and CDR2 sequences are DFQATT and SNEGSKA (reference sequence). CDR3 sequence: CSAREVLAGGQHF.

V usage is TRBV9 and J usage is TRBJ2-3; the TCRdb D gene call, TRBD1, has no DNA to confirm it. Germline-derived CDR1 and CDR2 are SGDLS and YYNGEE. The length of the CDR3 is 15 residues. CDR3 loop: CASSVKGSSTDTQYF. Complete variable domain (other parts from reference TRBV9 and TRBJ2-3): DSGVTQTPKHLITATGQRVTLRCSPRSGDLSVYWYQQSLDQGLQFLIQYYNGEERAKGNILERFSAQQFPDLHSELNLSSLELGDSALYFCASSVKGSSTDTQYFGPGTRLTVL.

J is TRBJ2-2 and V is TRBV5-1. This CDR3 contains 17 residues. Germline CDR1 and CDR2: SGHRS and YFSETQ. The CDR3 region is CASSLGESSYRTGELFF.

This chain's CDR3 is CASSLRRGNTDTQYF. This sequence joins TRBV7-9 and TRBJ2-3. Per the germline V gene, CDR1 is SEHNR and CDR2 is FQNEAQ (reference sequence). The CDR3 has 15 amino acids.

The chain links TRBV20-1 to TRBJ2-5; TCRdb gives TRBD2 as the D gene, but with no DNA this cannot be confirmed. CDR1 DFQATT and CDR2 SNEGSKA come from the germline V gene (reference sequence). The CDR3 is 14 residues long. The CDR3 is CSAIGTSPEETQYF.

The chain joins TRBV28 to TRBJ1-1; TCRdb returns TRBD1, unconfirmable since there is no DNA. Germline V gene sequence: CDR1 MDHEN, CDR2 SYDVKM. This CDR3 is built from 14 residues. CDR3 sequence: CASRWDSVVGEAFF.

The genes are TRBV24-1 and TRBJ2-2. The germline V gene has CDR1 KGHDR and CDR2 SFDVKD. The CDR3 length is 14 residues. The CDR3 protein is CATSDLGSTGELFF.

This chain connects TRBV6-2 or TRBV6-3 to TRBJ2-5. The CDR3 has 11 amino acids. Germline values: CDR1 MNHEY, CDR2 SVGEGT. This chain's CDR3 is CASIARETQYF.

The chain carries TRBV18 and TRBJ2-7. Germline V lookup: CDR1 KGHSH, CDR2 LQKENI. This CDR3 region has 15 residues. The CDR3 spells CASSPRQEVSYEQYF.

CDR3 sequence: CASSRGRDRETDTQYF. V and J are TRBV4-3 and TRBJ2-3; TCRdb's D call of TRBD1 is untestable without DNA. Germline CDR1 reads LGHNA; CDR2 reads YSLEER. The CDR3 totals 16 residues.

The rearrangement uses TRBV7-3 and TRBJ2-5; TCRdb gives TRBD1 as the D gene, but with no DNA this cannot be confirmed. Germline assignment: CDR1 SGHTA and CDR2 FQGTGA. The CDR3 runs 15 residues. CDR3 amino acids: CASSLGWDRLETQYF.

The chain recombines TRBV10-3 with TRBJ1-1; TCRdb indicates TRBD1, and absent DNA this call remains unverified. From germline, CDR1 is ENHRY and CDR2 SYGVKD. The CDR3 has 14 residues. The CDR3 is CATRLTGPNTEAFF.

The chain has TRBV5-1 and TRBJ2-1; absent DNA, TCRdb's TRBD1 call cannot be checked. Per germline, CDR1 SGHRS and CDR2 YFSETQ. This CDR3 is built from 16 residues. CDR3 region: CASSETGGVRSNEQFF.

The chain has TRBV5-1 and TRBJ2-1; TCRdb's D call, TRBD1, is unchecked because there is no DNA. This CDR3 spans 16 amino acids. The germline gives CDR1 SGHRS, CDR2 YFSETQ. The CDR3 loop is CASSLSGQGGRNEQFF.

The chain recombines TRBV7-3 with TRBJ2-1; TCRdb reports TRBD2, a call that lacks DNA to check it against. The CDR3 sequence is 15 residues long. From germline, CDR1 is SGHTA and CDR2 FQGTGA. CDR3 sequence: CASSSGLAGAGEQFF.

The chain recombines TRBV12-3 or TRBV12-4 with TRBJ1-4. The CDR3 loop spans 14 amino acids. The CDR3 sequence: CASSLGLINEKLFF.

The chain couples TRBV5-1 to TRBJ2-5; TCRdb outputs TRBD2, but without DNA this stays unchecked. The CDR3 spans 16 residues. CDR1 and CDR2 (germline): SGHRS, YFSETQ. CDR3 amino acids: CASRNQAGGLQETQYF.

The chain joins TRBV11-2 to TRBJ2-1; without DNA, the TCRdb call of TRBD2 cannot be checked. Germline V CDR1 and CDR2: SGHAT, FQNNGV. This CDR3 is built from 17 residues. CDR3 region: CASSPILLAGGRGEQFF.

V and J are TRBV28 and TRBJ2-7; TCRdb's D gene call, TRBD1, goes unchecked for lack of DNA. The CDR3 consists of 13 residues. From germline, CDR1 is MDHEN and CDR2 SYDVKM. The CDR3 spells CASSLGQGSEQYF.

This chain joins TRBV4-3 and TRBJ1-4. Germline V gene lookup returns CDR1 LGHNA and CDR2 YSLEER. The CDR3 runs to 16 residues. The CDR3 here is CASSQNGMGSNEKLFF.

The chain uses TRBV6-5 and TRBJ2-1; TCRdb picks TRBD2, but there is no DNA to check that call. CDR3 size: 17 residues. Germline CDR1 and CDR2: MNHEY and SVGAGI. Here the CDR3 reads CASSYSDGTSGYQGQFF.

The chain couples TRBV18 to TRBJ2-7; without DNA, the TCRdb call of TRBD1 cannot be checked. Per germline, CDR1 KGHSH and CDR2 LQKENI. The CDR3 spans 16 residues. CDR3 in amino acids: CASSLRSRDRAYEQYF.

The gene calls are TRBV6-4 and TRBJ1-2; TCRdb's D gene call, TRBD1, goes unchecked for lack of DNA. CDR3 length: 13 residues. The V gene's germline CDR1 is MRHNA and CDR2 SNTAGT. The CDR3 here is CASSPGGDYGYTF.

The rearrangement links TRBV29-1 to TRBJ2-7; absent DNA, TCRdb's TRBD1 call cannot be checked. The V gene's germline CDR1 is SQVTM and CDR2 ANQGSEA. The CDR3 extends over 15 amino acids. This CDR3 reads CSVEGDMTGAYEQYF.

The gene calls are TRBV15 and TRBJ1-1; TCRdb indicates TRBD1, and absent DNA this call remains unverified. The CDR3 loop spans 15 amino acids. Looked up from germline, CDR1 is LNHNV and CDR2 is YYDKDF (reference sequence). Here the CDR3 reads CATSRDSGRITEAFF. Variable domain in full (rest from reference TRBV15 and TRBJ1-1): DAMVIQNPRYQVTQFGKPVTLSCSQTLNHNVMYWYQQKSSQAPKLLFHYYDKDFNNEADTPDNFQSRRPNTSFCFLDIRSPGLGDTAMYLCATSRDSGRITEAFFGQGTRLTVV.

This CDR3 is CAISEGAEPQHF. V and J are TRBV10-3 and TRBJ1-5; absent DNA, TCRdb's TRBD1 call cannot be checked. Germline V gene data show CDR1 as ENHRY and CDR2 as SYGVKD. The CDR3 has 12 residues.

The V call is TRBV6-1, the J call TRBJ2-2; checking the TCRdb D call of TRBD1 is not possible without DNA. Germline V gene data show CDR1 as MNHNS and CDR2 as SASEGT. The CDR3 runs 15 residues. The CDR3 region is CASSTQGGSTGELFF.

The rearrangement links TRBV6-5 to TRBJ1-2. Germline loops: CDR1 MNHEY, CDR2 SVGAGI. This CDR3 spans 17 amino acids. CDR3 in amino acids: CASSYSRSLITLNGYTF.

The rearrangement uses TRBV19 and TRBJ1-4. Germline-derived CDR1 and CDR2 are LNHDA and SQIVND (reference sequence). The CDR3 extends over 15 amino acids. The CDR3 loop is CASSIGKATNEKLFF.

The chain employs TRBV20-1 and TRBJ2-3; without DNA, the TCRdb call of TRBD2 cannot be checked. The CDR3 runs to 14 residues. CDR1 is DFQATT and CDR2 is SNEGSKA in the germline V gene (reference sequence). CDR3 residues: CSAPSFHRTDTQYF.